These 11 T cell receptor beta chains came from one sample sequenced in a study of siplizumab effects on memory and regulatory T cells. Method: immunoSEQ multiplex PCR; TCRdb's copy keeps in-frame clones and lacks some. The sample lists 37,000 or so clones; about 90% were seen once. Sequencing input: naive CD4+ T cells sorted from blood. The receptors originated from a human donor in good health.

V gene TRBV4-1 combines with J gene TRBJ2-7; D may match TRBD1 or TRBD2 (5 bases each). Germline CDR1 is MGHRA and CDR2 is YSYEKL. With 2 bases removed from V and 3 bases from J, the gap between germline ends came to 17 bases. The CDR3 has 16 amino acids. CDR3 in DNA: TGCGCCAGCAGCCAAAATTTGGCTAGCACAGGCTACGAGCAGTACTTC. Translation gives CASSQNLASTGYEQYF.

V gene TRBV11-2 combines with J gene TRBJ2-2; no reliable D call. The CDR3 runs 12 residues. Germline loops: CDR1 SGHAT, CDR2 FQNNGV. V dropped 5 bases and J dropped 3 bases, with 4 bases sitting between them. CDR3 amino acids: CASSGHTGELFF. Written as DNA, the CDR3 is TGTGCCAGCAGCGGACACACCGGGGAGCTGTTTTTT.

The chain links TRBV18 to TRBJ2-7; D is perhaps TRBD2 (5 bases). CDR3 length: 15 amino acids. Germline values: CDR1 KGHSH, CDR2 LQKENI. The germline V and J ends were trimmed by 5 bases and 4 bases, with 18 bases remaining between them. The CDR3 DNA reads TGTGCCAGCTCAGGGAGCAGAGTACAATCGTACGAGCAGTACTTC. Encoded protein: CASSGSRVQSYEQYF.

This chain links TRBV11-1 with TRBJ2-3; D is ambiguous. V was shortened by 5 bases and J by 3 bases, with 18 bases between the two germline ends. Germline assignment: CDR1 SGHAT and CDR2 FQDESV (reference sequence). This CDR3 region has 16 residues. In DNA, the CDR3 is TGTGCCAGCAGCCCTGCGGTGGCTGTCAAGACAGATACGCAGTATTTT. Protein: CASSPAVAVKTDTQYF.

The chain carries TRBV29-1 and TRBJ1-6; 7 nucleotides align to TRBD1. Trimming at V came to 7 bases and at J to 6 bases, leaving 9 bases not matched to a gene. The CDR3 is 14 residues long. CDR1 SQVTM and CDR2 ANQGSEA come from the germline V gene. In nucleotides, the CDR3 is TGCAGCGCCAACTCAGGGGGTAGTAATTCACCCCTCCACTTT. This codes for CSANSGGSNSPLHF.

The chain combines TRBV18 with TRBJ2-1; TRBD1 agrees at 7 bases. Trimming cost V 8 bases and J 2 bases; bases outside gene matches: 3. The CDR3 extends over 13 amino acids. Germline CDR1 and CDR2: KGHSH and LQKENI. This CDR3 reads CASEGQPYNEQFF. CDR3 sequence (DNA): TGTGCCAGCGAGGGACAGCCCTACAATGAGCAGTTCTTC.

This clone was seen just once. The CDR3 loop is CASSSDRVSYNEQFF. CDR3 nucleotides: TGCGCCAGCAGCTCCGACAGGGTCTCCTACAATGAGCAGTTCTTC. The chain joins TRBV5-1 to TRBJ2-1; 7 nucleotides align to TRBD1. Germline V CDR1 and CDR2: SGHRS, YFSETQ. Germline trimming cut 3 bases from V and 0 bases from J; bases unmatched to any gene: 3. The CDR3 covers 15 residues. The full variable domain, its missing parts supplied by reference TRBV5-1 and TRBJ2-1, is KAGVTQTPRYLIKTRGQQVTLSCSPISGHRSVSWYQQTPGQGLQFLFEYFSETQRNKGNFPGRFSGRQFSNSRSEMNVSTLELGDSALYLCASSSDRVSYNEQFFGPGTRLTVL.

The V and J genes are TRBV6-5 and TRBJ2-7; 7 bases align to TRBD1. The CDR3 has 14 amino acids. The J segment lost 2 bases and the V segment lost 2 bases, leaving 3 bases of the junction unmatched. In germline, CDR1 is MNHEY, CDR2 SVGAGI. CDR3 in amino acids: CASSYGTAAYEQYF. The CDR3 coding sequence is TGTGCCAGCAGTTACGGGACAGCAGCCTACGAGCAGTACTTC.

V gene TRBV23-1 combines with J gene TRBJ2-1, with D tentatively TRBD1 or TRBD2 (6 bases each). TRBV23-1 is treated as an ORF (open reading frame) with a function not yet certain. Trimming took 4 bases from V and 15 from J, leaving 34 bases between them. There are 18 residues in the CDR3. CDR3 nucleotides: TGCGCCAGCAGTCCGCTCGGACAGCCGGGACTCCCCGGGGAGATATGGTTCTTC. Translating gives CASSPLGQPGLPGEIWFF.

This rearrangement joins TRBV5-1 to TRBJ2-5; unclear D gene. Germline CDR1 reads SGHRS; CDR2 reads YFSETQ. The V and J ends lost 1 base and 1 base respectively, with 5 bases between them. The CDR3 covers 13 residues. CDR3 sequence reads: CASSLRVQETQYF. In nucleotides, the CDR3 is TGCGCCAGCAGCTTGAGGGTCCAAGAGACCCAGTACTTC.

The genes are TRBV6-5 and TRBJ2-7; D possibly corresponds to TRBD2 (6 bases). In germline, CDR1 is MNHEY, CDR2 SVGAGI. The V and J ends lost 6 bases and 0 bases respectively, with 12 bases between them. The CDR3 spans 14 residues. The CDR3 spells CASSRTSLSYEQYF. The CDR3 DNA follows: TGTGCCAGCAGCAGAACTAGCCTCTCCTACGAGCAGTACTTC.